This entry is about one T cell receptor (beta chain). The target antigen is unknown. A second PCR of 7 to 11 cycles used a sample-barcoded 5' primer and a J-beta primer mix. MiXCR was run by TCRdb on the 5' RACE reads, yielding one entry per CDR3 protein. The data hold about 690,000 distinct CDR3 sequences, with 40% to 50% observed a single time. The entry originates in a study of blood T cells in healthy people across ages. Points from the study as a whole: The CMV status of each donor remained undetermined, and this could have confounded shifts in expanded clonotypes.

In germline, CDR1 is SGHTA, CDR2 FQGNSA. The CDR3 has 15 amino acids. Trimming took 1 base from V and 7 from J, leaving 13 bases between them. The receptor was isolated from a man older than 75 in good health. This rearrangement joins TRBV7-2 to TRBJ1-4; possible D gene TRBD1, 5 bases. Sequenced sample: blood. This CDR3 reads CASSLGGGRGEKLFF. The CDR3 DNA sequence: TGTGCCAGCAGCTTAGGTGGGGGTCGCGGTGAAAAACTGTTTTTT. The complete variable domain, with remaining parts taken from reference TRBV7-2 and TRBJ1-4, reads GAGVSQSPSNKVTEKGKDVELRCDPISGHTALYWYRQSLGQGLEFLIYFQGNSAPDKSGLPSDRFSAERTGGSVSTLTIQRTQQEDSAVYLCASSLGGGRGEKLFFGSGTQLSVL.